This note documents a single T cell receptor (beta chain) sequence. Its antigen is still unknown. This specimen comes from a study of T cell clones after liver transplantation. Overall study findings and caveats: A significant post-transplant drop in circulating graft-donor-reactive CD4 TCRbeta sequences occurred in most of the 8 subjects.

Using immunoSEQ multiplex PCR, the repertoire was profiled, and TCRdb retains in-frame clones only, with some absent. The sample consists of 75,000 to 85,000 clones, less than 90% of them appearing once. The clonotype was recovered from a human patient who received a liver transplant. Some T cells may be graft donor cells. The sequencing used CD4+ T cells from blood, collected at the 22-month timepoint.

In DNA form, the CDR3 reads TGTGCCTGGAGGAGGGAAGAGACCCAGTACTTC. It encodes CAWRREETQYF. J is TRBJ2-5 and V is TRBV30; possible D gene TRBD2, 5 bases. The germline V gene encodes CDR1 GTSNPN and CDR2 SVGIG (reference sequence). V lost 3 bases to trimming and J lost 3 bases, with 5 bases between them. The CDR3 is made up of 11 amino acids.